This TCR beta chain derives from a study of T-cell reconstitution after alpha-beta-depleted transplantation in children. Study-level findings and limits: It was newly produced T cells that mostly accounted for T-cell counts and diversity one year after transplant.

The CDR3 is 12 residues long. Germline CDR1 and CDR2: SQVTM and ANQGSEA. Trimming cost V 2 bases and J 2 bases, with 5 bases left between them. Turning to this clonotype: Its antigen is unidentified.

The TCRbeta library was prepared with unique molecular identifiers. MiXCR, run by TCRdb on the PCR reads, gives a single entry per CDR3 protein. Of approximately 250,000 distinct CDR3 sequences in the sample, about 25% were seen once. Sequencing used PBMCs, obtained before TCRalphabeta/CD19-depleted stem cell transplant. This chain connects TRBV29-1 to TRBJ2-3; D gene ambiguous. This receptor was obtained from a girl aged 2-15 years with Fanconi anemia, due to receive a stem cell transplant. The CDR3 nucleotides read TGCAGCGTTGAATGGAACACAGATACGCAGTATTTT. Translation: CSVEWNTDTQYF.